These 20 T cell receptor beta chains originate from one sample sequenced in a study of vaccination effects on CD4 cells after COVID-19. Data came from immunoSEQ multiplex PCR; TCRdb stores just in-frame clones and leaves some out. The sample yields roughly 40,000 clones, under 70% seen once. For these TCRs, the target antigens are not known. Culturing for roughly 9 days preceded CD4+ T cell isolation. The cohort was immunized with two doses of either the BNT162b2 or mRNA-1273 vaccine. Sequences were derived from CD4+ T cells from PBMCs cultured without peptide, sampled after COVID-19 vaccination. The receptors derive from a human donor who received a COVID-19 vaccine.

This clone has just one count. This chain links TRBV6-5 with TRBJ1-1, with 7 bases matching TRBD1. The CDR3 runs to 13 residues. V shed 7 bases and J 3 bases; nucleotides not matched to a gene: 5. Germline lookup yields CDR1 MNHEY and CDR2 SVGAGI. CDR3 region: CASTRGQDTEAFF. CDR3 bases: TGTGCCAGCACGAGGGGGCAGGACACTGAAGCTTTCTTT.

The chain is built from TRBV5-1 and TRBJ2-5; D is possibly TRBD1 or TRBD2 (5 bases each). V was trimmed by 5 bases and J by 7 bases, leaving 18 bases between them. The length of the CDR3 is 14 residues. CDR1 SGHRS and CDR2 YFSETQ come from the germline V gene. CDR3 region: CASSPSGTHRTQYF. The DNA of the CDR3 is TGCGCCAGCAGTCCCTCCGGGACGCATCGGACCCAGTACTTC.

The V gene is TRBV20-1, the J gene TRBJ2-5; D gene uncertain. The CDR3 spans 10 residues. From germline, CDR1 is DFQATT and CDR2 SNEGSKA (reference sequence). Trimming removed 5 bases at V and 3 bases at J, with 4 bases between. This CDR3 reads CSAGEETQYF. CDR3 DNA sequence: TGCAGTGCTGGGGAAGAGACCCAGTACTTC.

This chain uses TRBV27 with TRBJ1-2, with D hard to call. V shed 6 bases and J shed 10 bases, with 15 bases lying between them. Looked up from germline, CDR1 is MNHEY and CDR2 is SMNVEV (reference sequence). The CDR3 runs to 12 residues. The CDR3: CASSPAGFVYTF. As DNA, the CDR3 is TGTGCCAGCAGCCCAGCAGGTTTTGTCTACACCTTC.

This clone has only a few counts. The chain is built from TRBV14 and TRBJ2-1, with TRBD2 matching over 11 bases. The junction had 4 bases not matched to a gene; V was cut back by 2 bases and J by 7 bases. CDR1 is SGHDN and CDR2 is FVKESK in the germline V gene. CDR3 size: 15 residues. The CDR3 DNA sequence: TGTGCCAGCAGCCAAACTAGCGGGAGATCGAATGAGCAGTTCTTC. This sequence encodes CASSQTSGRSNEQFF.

Only one count was recorded for this clone. The genes are TRBV23-1 and TRBJ2-5; D might be TRBD1 or TRBD2, each matching 5 bases. TRBV23-1 falls under the ORF class, with uncertain function. Trimming stripped 7 bases from V and 5 bases from J, with 23 bases between. The CDR3 has 16 residues. CDR3 coding DNA: TGCGCCAGCACTTCAGGAGGCCAGGGTCGGTGCGAGACCCAGTACTTC. Protein sequence: CASTSGGQGRCETQYF.

This clone was counted only a few times. This sequence joins TRBV6-5 and TRBJ2-7, with D perhaps matching TRBD1 or TRBD2 (5 bases each). The germline V gene encodes CDR1 MNHEY and CDR2 SVGAGI. The CDR3 loop spans 15 amino acids. V lost 3 bases, J lost 3 bases, and 15 bases lay in between. The CDR3 loop reads CASSYSNWGSYEQYF. DNA for the CDR3: TGTGCCAGCAGTTATTCGAACTGGGGGAGCTACGAGCAGTACTTC.

The CDR3 DNA reads TGTGCCAGCAGTGAAGGGCCTTCTTGGCAGGCCCCCTACGAGCAGTACTTC. Protein product: CASSEGPSWQAPYEQYF. This chain uses TRBV6-1 with TRBJ2-7; D is unresolved. This CDR3 has 17 residues. Trimming pared 1 base from V and 2 bases from J, leaving 18 bases between. Germline CDR1 is MNHNS and CDR2 is SASEGT.

This clone has more than one count but fewer than ten. The chain combines TRBV7-9 with TRBJ1-1; D call uncertain. V lost 3 bases and J lost 2, with 10 bases in between. Per germline, CDR1 SEHNR and CDR2 FQNEAQ (reference sequence). CDR3 size: 14 residues. CDR3 protein: CASSFREENTEAFF. DNA for the CDR3: TGTGCCAGCAGCTTTCGAGAAGAAAACACTGAAGCTTTCTTT. The entire variable domain, with the rest obtained from reference TRBV7-9 and TRBJ1-1, is as follows: DTGVSQNPRHKITKRGQNVTFRCDPISEHNRLYWYRQTLGQGPEFLTYFQNEAQLEKSRLLSDRFSAERPKGSFSTLEIQRTEQGDSAMYLCASSFREENTEAFFGQGTRLTVV.

V is TRBV2 and J is TRBJ1-5; 10 positions match TRBD1. Trimming removed 6 bases from V and 5 bases from J; junction bases left unmatched: 4. Germline CDR1 reads SNHLY; CDR2 reads FYNNEI. This CDR3 region has 14 residues. The CDR3 bases are TGTGCCAGCAGCCAAGACAGGGGGCATCAGCCCCAGCATTTT. Translation: CASSQDRGHQPQHF.

This chain joins TRBV5-1 and TRBJ1-1; 9 bases fit TRBD1. Per germline, CDR1 SGHRS and CDR2 YFSETQ. Unmatched junction bases numbered 7, after V lost 0 bases and J lost 4 bases. This CDR3 is 16 amino acids long. DNA for the CDR3: TGCGCCAGCAGCTTGGATGTGACAGGGGGTGGCACTGAAGCTTTCTTT. Translated, it gives CASSLDVTGGGTEAFF. Supplemented by reference TRBV5-1 and TRBJ1-1, the full variable domain reads KAGVTQTPRYLIKTRGQQVTLSCSPISGHRSVSWYQQTPGQGLQFLFEYFSETQRNKGNFPGRFSGRQFSNSRSEMNVSTLELGDSALYLCASSLDVTGGGTEAFFGQGTRLTVV.

This rearrangement joins TRBV7-2 to TRBJ2-2; D assignment may be TRBD1 or TRBD2 (6 bases each). The CDR3 loop spans 15 amino acids. The germline CDR1 and CDR2 sequences are SGHTA and FQGNSA. V was trimmed by 5 bases and J by 8 bases, leaving 18 bases between them. CDR3 amino acids: CASSLRGAGSGELFF. The DNA for the CDR3 is TGTGCCAGCAGCCTTAGGGGGGCCGGATCGGGGGAGCTGTTTTTT.

The genes are TRBV2 and TRBJ2-2; TRBD1 aligns across 7 bases. Germline V CDR1 and CDR2: SNHLY, FYNNEI. The CDR3 runs 14 residues. V dropped 7 bases and J dropped 3; count of bases not matched to a gene: 5. The CDR3 here is CASTGDRYTGELFF. The CDR3 coding sequence is TGTGCCAGCACCGGGGACAGATACACCGGGGAGCTGTTTTTT.

This sequence joins TRBV12-5 and TRBJ2-1; 14 nucleotides align to TRBD2. Germline V lookup: CDR1 LGHNT, CDR2 FRNRAP. Unmatched junction bases numbered 15, after V lost 0 bases and J lost 2 bases. There are 22 residues in the CDR3. CDR3 in DNA: TGTGCTAGTGGTTTGGTATCGAGGGGACTAGCGGGAGTCCATATCCCCTACAATGAGCAGTTCTTC. Protein sequence: CASGLVSRGLAGVHIPYNEQFF.

CDR3 DNA: TGTGCCAGCAGCCCCCGACAGGCCGGAGACAATGAGCAGTTCTTC. Its translation is CASSPRQAGDNEQFF. This chain joins TRBV11-2 and TRBJ2-1, with D tentatively TRBD1 (6 bases). The CDR3 loop spans 15 amino acids. CDR1 is SGHAT, CDR2 FQNNGV, per germline. Trimming pared 5 bases from V and 5 bases from J, leaving 16 bases between. Filled out from reference TRBV11-2 and TRBJ2-1, the complete variable domain reads EAGVAQSPRYKIIEKRQSVAFWCNPISGHATLYWYQQILGQGPKLLIQFQNNGVVDDSQLPKDRFSAERLKGVDSTLKIQPAKLEDSAVYLCASSPRQAGDNEQFFGPGTRLTVL.

The genes are TRBV24-1 and TRBJ1-6, with TRBD1 as a possible D gene (6 bases). Germline V gene sequence: CDR1 KGHDR, CDR2 SFDVKD. CDR3 size: 16 residues. The V and J ends lost 9 bases and 7 bases respectively, with 21 bases between them. Here the CDR3 DNA reads TGTGCCACCCGCGCGCCGTTGACAGGAAACAATTCACCCCTCCACTTT. Its translation is CATRAPLTGNNSPLHF.

The V and J genes are TRBV2 and TRBJ1-2, with D possibly matching TRBD1 (6 bases). The CDR3 is made up of 17 amino acids. Trimming removed 2 bases at V and 3 bases at J, with 19 bases between. CDR1 and CDR2 from the germline V gene are SNHLY and FYNNEI. CDR3 nucleotides: TGTGCCAGCAGTGAACGGACAGCGATATTCTCGGACTATGGCTACACCTTC. Encoded protein: CASSERTAIFSDYGYTF.

This chain connects TRBV20-1 to TRBJ1-1; no definite D call. CDR1 and CDR2 from the germline V gene are DFQATT and SNEGSKA (reference sequence). This CDR3 is 11 amino acids long. V lost 1 base, J lost 1 base, and 1 base lay in between. Here the CDR3 DNA reads TGCAGTGCTAGAGGGAACACTGAAGCTTTCTTT. As protein: CSARGNTEAFF.

The chain employs TRBV2 and TRBJ1-5; 7 nucleotides agree with TRBD1. CDR1 and CDR2 (germline): SNHLY, FYNNEI. CDR3 size: 15 residues. The junction had 7 bases not matched to a gene; V was cut back by 1 base and J by 7 bases. CDR3 DNA sequence: TGTGCCAGCAGTGAAGTACTAGGGGGCGGCCAGCCCCAGCATTTT. Translation: CASSEVLGGGQPQHF.

The gene calls are TRBV19 and TRBJ1-5; TRBD1 aligns across 7 bases. Losses at the gene ends were 8 bases for V and 3 bases for J; bases not matched to a gene: 4. Looked up from germline, CDR1 is LNHDA and CDR2 is SQIVND (reference sequence). The CDR3 extends over 13 amino acids. The CDR3 protein is CASQGQLNQPQHF. The CDR3 DNA reads TGTGCCAGTCAGGGACAGCTCAATCAGCCCCAGCATTTT.